The 16 T cell receptor beta chains in this list originate from one sample, sequenced in a study of human T cells and chemical hapten exposure. MiXCR, applied by TCRdb to the RACE reads, yields one record per CDR3 protein. The sample shows 200,000 to 300,000 distinct CDR3 sequences, roughly 8.9% of them seen only once. Time point specified: pre-sensitization, week 0. Treatment described: therapeutic diphenylcyclopropenone sensitization with weekly scalp DPC. Material: whole blood, obtained in connection with sensitization to the hapten diphenylcyclopropenone (DPC). These receptor sequences come from a woman aged 40-49 years with alopecia areata. Some clones in this sample may be carry-over from other donors' samples.

The chain recombines TRBV6-6 with TRBJ2-5; D gene uncertain. CDR1 is MNHNY and CDR2 is SVGAGI in the germline V gene (reference sequence). Between the trimmed V and J ends, which lost 7 bases and 3 bases, there was a span of 21 bases. CDR3 length: 16 amino acids. Here the CDR3 reads CASTLPRSENKETQYF. As DNA, the CDR3 is TGTGCCAGCACCCTACCCCGGTCCGAGAATAAAGAGACCCAGTACTTC.

The table lists this clonotype with many counts. The chain combines TRBV29-1 with TRBJ2-7; the match to TRBD1 covers 9 bases. The CDR3 loop spans 13 amino acids. V dropped 4 bases and J dropped 6; count of bases not matched to a gene: 7. Germline V gene sequence: CDR1 SQVTM, CDR2 ANQGSEA. The CDR3 bases are TGCAGCGTTGCGAAACAGGGGGCCGGCGAGCAGTACTTC. It yields the protein CSVAKQGAGEQYF.

The chain combines TRBV4-1 with TRBJ2-7, with TRBD1 as a possible D gene (6 bases). V was clipped by 0 bases and J by 7 bases, with 13 bases between them. There are 14 residues in the CDR3. Germline-derived CDR1 and CDR2 are MGHRA and YSYEKL. The CDR3, as DNA: TGCGCCAGCAGCCAAGAAGGCAGGGGTGGAGAGCAGTACTTC. It is translated as CASSQEGRGGEQYF.

This clonotype has just a few counts. The J gene is TRBJ2-7, the V gene TRBV20-1; possibly TRBD1 for D (6 bases). V was shortened by 6 bases and J by 6 bases, with 15 bases between the two germline ends. Germline CDR1 DFQATT, CDR2 SNEGSKA (reference sequence). The CDR3 has 12 residues. Here the CDR3 DNA reads TGCAGTGCAAAGACAGGAGTGGGCGAGCAGTACTTC. It translates to CSAKTGVGEQYF.

The sample holds a few counts of this clonotype. The genes are TRBV7-9 and TRBJ2-2; D gene uncertain. Germline V gives CDR1 SEHNR, CDR2 FQNEAQ (reference sequence). The length of the CDR3 is 14 residues. V was trimmed by 4 bases and J by 4 bases, leaving 10 bases between them. In nucleotides, the CDR3 is TGTGCCAGCAGCTCCATTTATAGCACCGGGGAGCTGTTTTTT. It encodes CASSSIYSTGELFF.

V usage is TRBV6-2 or TRBV6-3 and J usage is TRBJ2-1; D perhaps matches TRBD2 (6 bases). Trimming left V 5 bases short and J 8 bases short, with 13 bases between. This CDR3 spans 13 amino acids. Germline CDR1 reads MNHEY; CDR2 reads SVGEGT. CDR3 residues: CASSNSGSHEQFF. In nucleotides, the CDR3 is TGTGCCAGCAGTAATAGCGGTAGTCATGAGCAGTTCTTC.

This chain joins TRBV6-1 and TRBJ2-6, with 15 bases fitting TRBD2. The length of the CDR3 is 21 residues. Germline V gene data show CDR1 as MNHNS and CDR2 as SASEGT. The ends lost 6 bases at V and 0 bases at J; junction bases unmatched: 12. The DNA for the CDR3 is TGTGCCAGCAGCTTGCCGGGACTAGCGGGAGGTTGGGCCTCTGGGGCCAACGTCCTGACTTTC. It specifies CASSLPGLAGGWASGANVLTF.

This clonotype was seen ten or more times. The chain joins TRBV6-2 or TRBV6-3 to TRBJ2-5; D is uncertain. The V gene lost 2 bases and the J gene lost 4 bases, with 8 bases spanning the gap. The CDR3 has 13 amino acids. Germline V gene sequence: CDR1 MNHEY, CDR2 SVGEGT. CDR3 amino acids: CASSYPWGETQYF. The CDR3 nucleotides are TGTGCCAGCAGTTACCCCTGGGGAGAGACCCAGTACTTC.

This chain uses TRBV20-1 with TRBJ2-3; perhaps TRBD2 as D (6 bases). The CDR3 covers 14 residues. The V gene's germline CDR1 is DFQATT and CDR2 SNEGSKA (reference sequence). Trimming removed 3 bases at V and 2 bases at J, with 12 bases between. The CDR3 reads CSARGTGNTDTQYF. The CDR3 coding sequence is TGCAGTGCTAGGGGGACTGGCAACACAGATACGCAGTATTTT.

In this sample, this clonotype turned up a few times. V gene TRBV19 combines with J gene TRBJ2-1; perhaps TRBD2 as D (5 bases). CDR1 is LNHDA and CDR2 is SQIVND in the germline V gene (reference sequence). Trimming removed 7 bases at V and 8 bases at J, with 18 bases between. The CDR3 covers 14 residues. CDR3 region: CASNQFGNSDEQFF. The CDR3 bases are TGTGCCAGTAATCAATTCGGGAATTCGGATGAGCAGTTCTTC.

The J gene is TRBJ2-1, the V gene TRBV21-1; the table's D call of TRBD2 was not tested on the DNA. TRBV21-1 is a pseudogene. This CDR3 has 18 amino acids. CDR3 amino acids: CASSKVTSRLAGEDEQFF. CDR3 nucleotides: TGTGCCAGCAGCAAAGTAACTTCCCGACTAGCGGGAGAGGATGAGCAGTTCTTC.

In its sample, this clonotype was seen a few times. This chain joins TRBV12-3 or TRBV12-4 and TRBJ1-6; D not certain. There are 15 residues in the CDR3. V gave up 3 bases and J gave up 5 bases, with 11 bases separating them. The CDR3 spells CASSFFPSDNSPLHF. In DNA, the CDR3 is TGTGCCAGCAGTTTCTTCCCGAGTGATAATTCACCCCTCCACTTT.

The V call is TRBV30, the J call TRBJ1-2; perhaps TRBD1 as D (5 bases). CDR1 and CDR2 from the germline V gene are GTSNPN and SVGIG (reference sequence). The CDR3 has 15 amino acids. V dropped 1 base and J dropped 7 bases, with 19 bases sitting between them. The CDR3 is CAWSGGSAAGLGYTF. The CDR3 coding sequence is TGTGCCTGGAGTGGAGGGTCAGCGGCGGGACTTGGCTACACCTTC.

This clonotype was recorded many times. The rearrangement links TRBV2 to TRBJ2-3, with no clear D. Germline V CDR1 and CDR2: SNHLY, FYNNEI. This CDR3 is built from 14 residues. The V end was cut by 1 base, the J end by 5 bases, with 10 bases between. CDR3 in amino acids: CASSEVRRQDTQYF. CDR3 nucleotide sequence: TGTGCCAGCAGTGAAGTCCGGCGACAAGATACGCAGTATTTT.

The chain joins TRBV3-2 to TRBJ2-4. TRBV3-2 is a pseudogene locus. This CDR3 region has 17 residues. This CDR3 reads CASSQEEKWGTVNIQYF. CDR3 sequence (DNA): TGTGCCAGCAGCCAAGAGGAAAAGTGGGGAACGGTGAACATTCAGTACTTC.

The chain joins TRBV29-1 to TRBJ2-7; D tentatively fits TRBD1 or TRBD2 (6 bases each). The CDR3 is 16 residues long. Trimming pared 8 bases from V and 4 bases from J, leaving 27 bases between. Germline lookup yields CDR1 SQVTM and CDR2 ANQGSEA. CDR3 loop: CSISGWGPGREYEQYF. CDR3 coding DNA: TGCAGCATATCGGGGTGGGGGCCCGGGAGAGAGTACGAGCAGTACTTC.